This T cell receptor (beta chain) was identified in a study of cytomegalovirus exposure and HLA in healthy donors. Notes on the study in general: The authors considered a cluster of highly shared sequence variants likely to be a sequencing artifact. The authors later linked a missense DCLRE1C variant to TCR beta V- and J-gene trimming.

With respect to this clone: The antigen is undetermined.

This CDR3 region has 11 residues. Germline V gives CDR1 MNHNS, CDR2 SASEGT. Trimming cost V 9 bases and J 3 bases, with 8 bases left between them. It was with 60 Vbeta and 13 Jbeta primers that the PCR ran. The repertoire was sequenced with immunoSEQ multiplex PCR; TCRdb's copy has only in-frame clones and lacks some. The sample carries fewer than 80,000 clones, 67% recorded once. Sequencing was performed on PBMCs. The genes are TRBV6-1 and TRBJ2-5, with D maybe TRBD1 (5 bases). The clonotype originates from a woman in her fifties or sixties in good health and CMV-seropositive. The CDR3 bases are TGTGCCAGTCCGACAGAAGAGACCCAGTACTTC. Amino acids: CASPTEETQYF.